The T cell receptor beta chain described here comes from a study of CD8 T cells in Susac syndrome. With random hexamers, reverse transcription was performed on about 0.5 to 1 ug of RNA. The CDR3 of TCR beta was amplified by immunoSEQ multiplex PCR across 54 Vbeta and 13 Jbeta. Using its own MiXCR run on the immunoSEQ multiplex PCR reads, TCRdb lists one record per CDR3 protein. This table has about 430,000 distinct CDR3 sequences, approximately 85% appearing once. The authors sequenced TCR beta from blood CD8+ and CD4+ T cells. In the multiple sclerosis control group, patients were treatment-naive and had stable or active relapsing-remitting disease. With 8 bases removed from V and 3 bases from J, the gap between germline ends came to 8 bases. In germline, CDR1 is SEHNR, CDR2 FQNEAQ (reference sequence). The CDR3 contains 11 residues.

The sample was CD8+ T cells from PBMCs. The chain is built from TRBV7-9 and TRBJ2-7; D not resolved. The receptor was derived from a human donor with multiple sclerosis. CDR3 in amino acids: CASGSYYEQYF. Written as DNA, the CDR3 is TGTGCCAGCGGATCGTACTACGAGCAGTACTTC.